The 16 T cell receptor beta chains given below trace back to one sample, sequenced in a study of T-cell memory formation after mild COVID-19 (dated by TCRdb to about 2021). Receptor amplification or capture employed 5' RACE. TCRdb shows the sequencer as Illumina NovaSeq 6000. TCRdb redid the processing of the public reads, applying fastp at Q25 and MiXCR, and retained in-frame beta chains. One record per CDR3 amino acid sequence lists the most common genes and DNA. A total of about 540,000 distinct CDR3 sequences appear in this sample, over 20% of them only once. In total, the top ten clones hold 9.5% to 15% of the sample. Sequencing was carried out using PBMCs or a T cell subset sorted from them (not recorded which). The origin of the receptors is an adult woman who had mild COVID-19 (a few samples of this study predate the infection). The sample titles of this study are shuffled in the database, so cell type and time point are left out; the donor was told from shared clones.

This clonotype appeared once. The chain has TRBV15 and TRBJ2-7, with D perhaps being TRBD1 or TRBD2 (5 bases each). This CDR3 has 16 residues. Trimming removed 1 base at V and 4 bases at J, with 17 bases between. The V gene's germline CDR1 is LNHNV and CDR2 YYDKDF (reference sequence). The CDR3 DNA is TGTGCCACCAGCAGAGTTCGCGGAGGAGAGGGGTACGAGCAGTACTTC. Amino acid sequence: CATSRVRGGEGYEQYF.

The chain joins TRBV20-1 to TRBJ2-7; 8 positions agree with TRBD1. After removal of 6 bases from V and 2 bases from J, the junction contained 6 bases not matched to a gene. The CDR3 extends over 13 amino acids. Germline-derived CDR1 and CDR2 are DFQATT and SNEGSKA (reference sequence). CDR3 loop: CSARGRLTYEQYF. The CDR3 bases are TGCAGTGCCAGGGGGCGGCTAACCTACGAGCAGTACTTC.

This sequence joins TRBV6-2 or TRBV6-3 and TRBJ2-1, with 7 bases identical to TRBD1. CDR1 and CDR2 (germline): MNHEY, SVGEGT. V gave up 2 bases and J gave up 10 bases; unmatched junction bases: 8. The CDR3 consists of 14 residues. As DNA, the CDR3 is TGTGCCAGCAGTTACCTTGGACAGGCTCACGAGCAGTTCTTC. As protein: CASSYLGQAHEQFF.

This chain joins TRBV25-1 and TRBJ2-3; no firm D call. The CDR3 has 15 residues. V shed 2 bases and J shed 1 base, with 10 bases lying between them. From germline, CDR1 is MGHDK and CDR2 SYGVNS. The CDR3 reads CASSELESGTDTQYF. CDR3 bases: TGTGCCAGCAGTGAACTGGAATCGGGCACAGATACGCAGTATTTT.

A few counts support this clonotype. V and J are TRBV12-3 or TRBV12-4 and TRBJ2-1; D remains ambiguous. Trimming took off 1 base at V and 9 bases at J, with 10 bases between the two ends. The CDR3 has 13 amino acids. The DNA of the CDR3 is TGTGCCAGCAGTTTAGGAAGTGCGGCTGAGCAGTTCTTC. Residues: CASSLGSAAEQFF.

V usage is TRBV18 and J usage is TRBJ1-5; D is ambiguous. The CDR3 length is 13 residues. Deletions cut 5 bases from V and 7 bases from J, with 12 bases between. The V gene's germline CDR1 is KGHSH and CDR2 LQKENI. CDR3 in DNA: TGTGCCAGCTCAGCTGGGATAGACCAGCCCCAGCATTTT. This gives the protein CASSAGIDQPQHF.

Ten or more counts support this clonotype. The chain employs TRBV20-1 and TRBJ2-3, with 9 bases fitting TRBD2. Per germline, CDR1 DFQATT and CDR2 SNEGSKA (reference sequence). After removal of 5 bases from V and 0 bases from J, the junction contained 6 bases not matched to a gene. The CDR3 has 15 amino acids. CDR3 amino acids: CSAPLAGLSTDTQYF. The DNA of the CDR3 is TGCAGTGCTCCGCTAGCGGGGCTTAGCACAGATACGCAGTATTTT.

The chain links TRBV5-1 to TRBJ1-1, with TRBD1 matching 9 bases. The germline CDR1 and CDR2 sequences are SGHRS and YFSETQ. This CDR3 is 13 amino acids long. V lost 4 bases and J lost 7; bases outside the gene matches: 5. The CDR3 DNA reads as TGCGCCAGCAGCGGCGACAGGGGGGATGAAGCTTTCTTT. Translating it yields CASSGDRGDEAFF.

This chain uses TRBV12-3 or TRBV12-4 with TRBJ2-1; 7 bases are shared with TRBD1. The CDR3 runs 15 residues. Unmatched junction bases numbered 2, after V lost 3 bases and J lost 0 bases. In DNA, the CDR3 is TGTGCCAGCAGTTTGGGACAGCGCTCCTACAATGAGCAGTTCTTC. It translates to CASSLGQRSYNEQFF.

The sample holds a few counts of this clonotype. V usage is TRBV24-1 and J usage is TRBJ2-3; 8 bases line up with TRBD1. Per the germline V gene, CDR1 is KGHDR and CDR2 is SFDVKD. This CDR3 spans 15 amino acids. After removal of 3 bases from V and 0 bases from J, the junction contained 1 base not matched to a gene. The CDR3 here is CATSDPGGSTDTQYF. Written as DNA, the CDR3 is TGTGCCACCAGTGATCCAGGGGGCAGCACAGATACGCAGTATTTT.

This clonotype was counted ten times or more. The rearrangement uses TRBV4-1 and TRBJ1-1; a weak D match, TRBD1 (6 bases). The germline V gene encodes CDR1 MGHRA and CDR2 YSYEKL. V lost 6 bases, J lost 2 bases, and 25 bases lay in between. The CDR3 is made up of 18 amino acids. Here the CDR3 DNA reads TGCGCCAGCAGTACGTCATACAGGGCCCCCGGCCTTAACACTGAAGCTTTCTTT. Amino acids: CASSTSYRAPGLNTEAFF.

The table lists this clonotype with a few counts. DNA for the CDR3: TGTGCCAGCGAGGGGCAGGCCAGCTATGGCTACACCTTC. Encoded protein: CASEGQASYGYTF. This chain uses TRBV25-1 with TRBJ1-2; tentatively, D is TRBD1 (5 bases). The CDR3 totals 13 residues. CDR1 is MGHDK and CDR2 is SYGVNS in the germline V gene. The germline V and J ends were trimmed by 8 bases and 4 bases, with 14 bases remaining between them.

This clonotype has only a few counts. V is TRBV12-3 or TRBV12-4 and J is TRBJ2-5; 14 positions agree with TRBD2. V lost 5 bases to trimming and J lost 3 bases; unmatched junction nucleotides: 11. The CDR3 runs 18 residues. The CDR3 loop reads CASSGLGLAGDGEETQYF. DNA of the CDR3: TGTGCCAGCAGTGGGTTGGGACTAGCGGGAGATGGGGAAGAGACCCAGTACTTC.

This chain links TRBV19 with TRBJ1-1; 7 bases fit TRBD1. The germline CDR1 and CDR2 sequences are LNHDA and SQIVND (reference sequence). With V trimmed by 3 bases and J by 0 bases, 1 base remained unmatched. The CDR3 spans 14 residues. CDR3 coding DNA: TGTGCCAGTAGTATCGGGACAGTGAACACTGAAGCTTTCTTT. The encoded protein is CASSIGTVNTEAFF. Together with reference TRBV19 and TRBJ1-1, the CDR3 gives the full variable domain: DGGITQSPKYLFRKEGQNVTLSCEQNLNHDAMYWYRQDPGQGLRLIYYSQIVNDFQKGDIAEGYSVSREKKESFPLTVTSAQKNPTAFYLCASSIGTVNTEAFFGQGTRLTVV.

This clonotype was detected a few times. The gene calls are TRBV7-9 and TRBJ2-3, with unresolved D. The CDR3 loop spans 12 amino acids. Looked up from germline, CDR1 is SEHNR and CDR2 is FQNEAQ (reference sequence). Trimming removed 2 bases at V and 7 bases at J, with 7 bases between. CDR3 loop: CASSLQLNTQYF. The CDR3 DNA sequence: TGTGCCAGCAGCTTACAGCTGAATACGCAGTATTTT.

The chain links TRBV19 to TRBJ1-1, with a weak D call TRBD1 (5 bases). The CDR3 is 16 residues long. Trimming removed 4 bases at V and 7 bases at J, with 22 bases between. Per germline, CDR1 LNHDA and CDR2 SQIVND (reference sequence). The CDR3 sequence: CASSTGTTTLLREAFF. The CDR3 coding sequence is TGTGCCAGTAGTACAGGGACCACGACCTTACTTCGTGAAGCTTTCTTT.